These 31 T cell receptor beta chains share one sample of origin, sequenced in a study of shared clonotypes between healthy human individuals. CD45RO-negative CD8 cells positively selected for CCR7 made up the naive population, which excluded terminally differentiated effector memory CD45RA+ cells. TCRdb's copy holds only in-frame clones and misses some; the assay was immunoSEQ multiplex PCR. The sample consists of millions of clones, less than 95% of them appearing once. The sample comprised naive CD8+ T cells sorted from blood. The source of these receptors is a man aged 18 to 30 in good health.

The V and J genes are TRBV10-2 and TRBJ2-7; 8 bases line up with TRBD1. Per the germline V gene, CDR1 is WSHSY and CDR2 is SAAADI. The CDR3 runs 13 residues. Germline trimming cut 8 bases from V and 3 bases from J; bases unmatched to any gene: 6. CDR3 sequence reads: CASSGQVFYEQYF. Written as DNA, the CDR3 is TGCGCCAGCTCGGGACAGGTCTTCTACGAGCAGTACTTC.

The chain is built from TRBV11-2 and TRBJ2-5; TRBD2 is a possible D gene (6 bases). CDR1 SGHAT and CDR2 FQNNGV come from the germline V gene. The CDR3 has 17 amino acids. Trimming removed 0 bases from V and 0 bases from J, with 14 bases in between. In DNA form, the CDR3 reads TGTGCCAGCAGCTTAGACAGGAGGGTGGGGGACCAAGAGACCCAGTACTTC. Translating it yields CASSLDRRVGDQETQYF. Based on the CDR3 plus reference TRBV11-2 and TRBJ2-5, the full variable domain is EAGVAQSPRYKIIEKRQSVAFWCNPISGHATLYWYQQILGQGPKLLIQFQNNGVVDDSQLPKDRFSAERLKGVDSTLKIQPAKLEDSAVYLCASSLDRRVGDQETQYFGPGTRLLVL.

The CDR3 loop reads CASSSDRAGDEQYF. The DNA of the CDR3 is TGTGCCAGCAGCTCGGACAGGGCCGGGGACGAGCAGTACTTC. This chain connects TRBV5-4 to TRBJ2-7; 8 bases are a match to TRBD1. The germline gives CDR1 SGHNT, CDR2 YYREEE (reference sequence). The CDR3 is made up of 14 amino acids. V lost 3 bases, J lost 5 bases, and 7 bases stayed unmatched.

The chain couples TRBV28 to TRBJ2-3; D gene unclear. The CDR3 has 15 amino acids. V lost 3 bases and J 3 bases, leaving 13 bases between the germline ends. The germline V gene has CDR1 MDHEN and CDR2 SYDVKM. The CDR3 region is CASSFGGVRTDTQYF. For the CDR3, the DNA is TGTGCCAGCAGTTTCGGTGGGGTTCGGACAGATACGCAGTATTTT.

This clone was picked up one time. V and J are TRBV29-1 and TRBJ2-7; 7 positions match TRBD2. Trimming cost V 4 bases and J 5 bases; bases outside gene matches: 8. CDR1 SQVTM and CDR2 ANQGSEA come from the germline V gene. This CDR3 comprises 13 residues. CDR3 sequence reads: CSVVRGVTHEQYF. The CDR3, as DNA: TGCAGCGTTGTTCGGGGGGTGACGCACGAGCAGTACTTC.

This clone occurred once. V is TRBV7-8 and J is TRBJ1-2; 8 bases line up with TRBD1. CDR1 is SGHVS, CDR2 FQNEAQ, per germline. This CDR3 spans 14 amino acids. The V segment lost 1 base and the J segment 8 bases; nucleotides outside the gene matches: 6. The CDR3 spells CASSLEQGALGYTF. CDR3 in DNA: TGTGCCAGCAGCTTAGAGCAGGGGGCGCTGGGCTACACCTTC.

This clone was observed a few times. This rearrangement joins TRBV28 to TRBJ1-5, with TRBD1 identical over 11 bases. In germline, CDR1 is MDHEN, CDR2 SYDVKM. This CDR3 comprises 13 residues. V lost 8 bases, J lost 4 bases, and 1 base stayed unmatched. Here the CDR3 reads CASGTGGNQPQHF. In DNA, the CDR3 is TGTGCCAGCGGGACAGGGGGGAATCAGCCCCAGCATTTT.

The V and J genes are TRBV9 and TRBJ2-1; TRBD1 might be the D (5 bases). The CDR3 has 12 amino acids. V gave up 4 bases and J gave up 10 bases, with 12 bases separating them. CDR1 is SGDLS, CDR2 YYNGEE, per germline. The DNA of the CDR3 is TGTGCCAGCAGCCCAGGACACTTGGAGCAGTTCTTC. It is translated as CASSPGHLEQFF.

In this sample, this clone turned up once. Different DNA sequences within this sample yield the same CDR3. The gene calls are TRBV15 and TRBJ2-7; D is perhaps TRBD2 (6 bases). Germline CDR1 reads LNHNV; CDR2 reads YYDKDF (reference sequence). The CDR3 contains 15 residues. Trimming took 0 bases from V and 1 from J, leaving 10 bases between them. In DNA form, the CDR3 reads TGTGCCACCAGCAGAGAACCCGGGGGATCCTACGAGCAGTACTTC. Translated, it gives CATSREPGGSYEQYF.

The chain uses TRBV5-6 and TRBJ1-1, with TRBD1 identical over 9 bases. The CDR3 is 13 residues long. Germline-derived CDR1 and CDR2 are SGHDT and YYEEEE. After removal of 4 bases from V and 9 bases from J, the junction contained 7 bases not matched to a gene. CDR3 nucleotide sequence: TGTGCCAGCAGCAACCGGGACAGGGCTCAAGCTTTCTTT. Protein: CASSNRDRAQAFF.

In its sample, this clone was seen once. The chain uses TRBV5-6 and TRBJ2-1; 9 bases map to TRBD1. Germline-derived CDR1 and CDR2 are SGHDT and YYEEEE. The CDR3 is made up of 16 amino acids. The trim removed 1 base at V and 6 bases at J, leaving 8 bases unmatched. The CDR3 region is CASSLWGTGSVNEQFF. The CDR3 DNA sequence: TGTGCCAGCAGCTTGTGGGGGACAGGGTCTGTCAATGAGCAGTTCTTC.

The rearrangement links TRBV5-6 to TRBJ2-7; no definite D call. The germline V gene encodes CDR1 SGHDT and CDR2 YYEEEE. The CDR3 runs to 13 residues. Trimming stripped 4 bases from V and 2 bases from J, with 10 bases between. CDR3 in amino acids: CASSADGPYEQYF. As DNA, the CDR3 is TGTGCCAGCAGCGCAGACGGACCCTACGAGCAGTACTTC.

V and J are TRBV6-6 and TRBJ2-7; D possibly corresponds to TRBD1 (5 bases). CDR1 is MNHNY and CDR2 is SVGAGI in the germline V gene (reference sequence). The CDR3 length is 14 residues. The V and J ends lost 2 bases and 1 base respectively, with 9 bases between them. CDR3 region: CASSYKQGSYEQYF. The CDR3, as DNA: TGTGCCAGCAGTTACAAGCAGGGATCCTACGAGCAGTACTTC.

The J gene is TRBJ2-1, the V gene TRBV5-6; TRBD2 agrees at 11 bases. V trimming: 0 bases; J trimming: 3 bases; junction bases outside the gene matches: 8. Germline V lookup: CDR1 SGHDT, CDR2 YYEEEE. CDR3 length: 18 residues. The CDR3 sequence is CASSLAELAGAGYNEQFF. The CDR3 nucleotides read TGTGCCAGCAGCTTGGCGGAACTAGCGGGAGCGGGCTACAATGAGCAGTTCTTC.

The chain links TRBV5-1 to TRBJ2-7; 11 positions agree with TRBD2. The trim removed 4 bases at V and 1 base at J, leaving 10 bases unmatched. The CDR3 is 17 amino acids. Germline-derived CDR1 and CDR2 are SGHRS and YFSETQ. The chain's CDR3 is CASSQNQLAGVSYEQYF. CDR3 DNA sequence: TGCGCCAGCAGCCAAAACCAACTAGCGGGGGTTTCCTACGAGCAGTACTTC. The entire variable domain, with the rest obtained from reference TRBV5-1 and TRBJ2-7, is as follows: KAGVTQTPRYLIKTRGQQVTLSCSPISGHRSVSWYQQTPGQGLQFLFEYFSETQRNKGNFPGRFSGRQFSNSRSEMNVSTLELGDSALYLCASSQNQLAGVSYEQYFGPGTRLTVT.

The chain links TRBV4-1 to TRBJ2-1, with D possibly being TRBD2 (6 bases). V was pared by 1 base and J by 5 bases, with 15 bases between. The CDR3 totals 16 residues. Germline CDR1 is MGHRA and CDR2 is YSYEKL. The CDR3 reads CASSQGWGLRHNEQFF. The CDR3, as DNA: TGCGCCAGCAGCCAAGGTTGGGGACTCCGCCACAATGAGCAGTTCTTC.

J is TRBJ2-5 and V is TRBV28; 8 nucleotides match TRBD1. From germline, CDR1 is MDHEN and CDR2 SYDVKM. The CDR3 runs 15 residues. J was trimmed by 4 bases and V by 7 bases; bases with no gene match: 11. The CDR3 reads CASTQGGQGRETQYF. In DNA, the CDR3 is TGTGCCAGCACGCAGGGTGGACAGGGCCGAGAGACCCAGTACTTC.

The V gene is TRBV7-8, the J gene TRBJ2-1; 9 bases match TRBD2. The CDR3 has 16 residues. The V gene's germline CDR1 is SGHVS and CDR2 FQNEAQ. V shed 0 bases, J shed 8 bases, and the junction held 8 bases outside the gene matches. CDR3 in amino acids: CASSLAGVAGVDEQFF. Here the CDR3 DNA reads TGTGCCAGCAGCTTAGCGGGAGTAGCGGGGGTCGATGAGCAGTTCTTC. Together with reference TRBV7-8 and TRBJ2-1, the CDR3 gives the full variable domain: GAGVSQSPRYKVAKRGQDVALRCDPISGHVSLFWYQQALGQGPEFLTYFQNEAQLDKSGLPSDRFFAERPEGSVSTLKIQRTQQEDSAVYLCASSLAGVAGVDEQFFGPGTRLTVL.

This clone was counted once. The rearrangement uses TRBV4-1 and TRBJ1-6; D possibly corresponds to TRBD1 (6 bases). The CDR3 has 15 amino acids. The V and J ends lost 4 bases and 10 bases respectively, with 17 bases between them. Germline loops: CDR1 MGHRA, CDR2 YSYEKL. This CDR3 is CASSPRGQGLSPLHF. In nucleotides, the CDR3 is TGCGCCAGCAGCCCTCGGGGGCAGGGGTTGTCACCCCTCCACTTT.

V gene TRBV4-1 combines with J gene TRBJ1-2; perhaps TRBD1 as D (5 bases). CDR1 MGHRA and CDR2 YSYEKL come from the germline V gene. The CDR3 length is 15 residues. V dropped 0 bases and J dropped 7 bases, with 15 bases sitting between them. DNA of the CDR3: TGCGCCAGCAGCCAAGAAGAAGGGGCTCGACGTGGCTACACCTTC. Amino acid sequence: CASSQEEGARRGYTF.

The rearrangement joins TRBV2 to TRBJ2-5; no firm D call. Trimming took 3 bases from V and 2 from J, leaving 10 bases between them. CDR3 length: 14 residues. CDR1 and CDR2 (germline): SNHLY, FYNNEI. Here the CDR3 reads CASSDLAEQETQYF. The CDR3 DNA reads TGTGCCAGCAGTGACTTGGCAGAGCAAGAGACCCAGTACTTC. The variable domain in full, with the rest retrieved from reference TRBV2 and TRBJ2-5, is EPEVTQTPSHQVTQMGQEVILRCVPISNHLYFYWYRQILGQKVEFLVSFYNNEISEKSEIFDDQFSVERPDGSNFTLKIRSTKLEDSAMYFCASSDLAEQETQYFGPGTRLLVL.

This chain joins TRBV7-9 and TRBJ2-7; a possible D gene is TRBD2 (6 bases). The CDR3 has 14 amino acids. Trimming took off 0 bases at V and 5 bases at J, with 11 bases between the two ends. Per germline, CDR1 SEHNR and CDR2 FQNEAQ (reference sequence). The CDR3 nucleotides are TGTGCCAGCAGCTTAGCGGATGGAGGGAACGAGCAGTACTTC. Translating it yields CASSLADGGNEQYF.

V usage is TRBV15 and J usage is TRBJ2-7; TRBD2 might be the D (7 bases). The CDR3 consists of 14 residues. Between the trimmed V and J ends, which lost 0 bases and 6 bases, there was a span of 12 bases. CDR1 LNHNV and CDR2 YYDKDF come from the germline V gene (reference sequence). In nucleotides, the CDR3 is TGTGCCACCAGCAGAGATCGGGGGGCCGGCGAGCAGTACTTC. Protein: CATSRDRGAGEQYF.

This chain connects TRBV4-3 to TRBJ2-1; a possible D gene is TRBD2 (6 bases). The CDR3 length is 18 residues. V lost 1 base and J 0 bases, leaving 16 bases between the germline ends. Germline-derived CDR1 and CDR2 are LGHNA and YSLEER. This chain's CDR3 is CASSQGPLAVNSYNEQFF. The DNA for the CDR3 is TGCGCCAGCAGCCAAGGGCCGTTAGCGGTTAACTCCTACAATGAGCAGTTCTTC.

The V call is TRBV9, the J call TRBJ2-3, with D perhaps matching TRBD2 (6 bases). CDR1 is SGDLS, CDR2 YYNGEE, per germline. Trimming took off 2 bases at V and 2 bases at J, with 15 bases between the two ends. The CDR3 loop spans 16 amino acids. In nucleotides, the CDR3 is TGTGCCAGCAGCGTTTATGTTAGCGGATACACAGATACGCAGTATTTT. It encodes CASSVYVSGYTDTQYF. Combining the CDR3 with reference TRBV9 and TRBJ2-3 gives the whole variable domain DSGVTQTPKHLITATGQRVTLRCSPRSGDLSVYWYQQSLDQGLQFLIQYYNGEERAKGNILERFSAQQFPDLHSELNLSSLELGDSALYFCASSVYVSGYTDTQYFGPGTRLTVL.

V usage is TRBV27 and J usage is TRBJ2-5; possible D gene TRBD1, 6 bases. The CDR3 loop spans 13 amino acids. V dropped 2 bases and J dropped 4 bases, with 8 bases sitting between them. The germline gives CDR1 MNHEY, CDR2 SMNVEV (reference sequence). The CDR3 DNA is TGTGCCAGCAGTTTACGAGGGGGAGAGACCCAGTACTTC. It is translated as CASSLRGGETQYF.

The chain recombines TRBV5-4 with TRBJ1-5; 8 bases line up with TRBD1. CDR1 and CDR2 from the germline V gene are SGHNT and YYREEE (reference sequence). The length of the CDR3 is 13 residues. J was trimmed by 7 bases and V by 3 bases; bases with no gene match: 3. CDR3: CASSSDRGQPQHF. CDR3 sequence (DNA): TGTGCCAGCAGCTCCGACAGGGGACAGCCCCAGCATTTT.

J is TRBJ2-5 and V is TRBV9; 7 nucleotides match TRBD1. This CDR3 region has 15 residues. Germline CDR1 SGDLS, CDR2 YYNGEE. The V and J ends lost 0 bases and 4 bases, in that order; junction bases with no gene match: 6. The CDR3 loop is CASSVVNRGVETQYF. The CDR3 nucleotides are TGTGCCAGCAGCGTAGTTAACAGGGGTGTAGAGACCCAGTACTTC.

The J gene is TRBJ2-7, the V gene TRBV21-1; the table's D call, TRBD2, has no DNA check behind it. TRBV21-1 is annotated as a pseudogene. CDR3 length: 15 residues. The CDR3 nucleotides are TGTGCCAGCAGCAAACAGCATAGCCAATCCTACGAGCAGTACTTC. Translating gives CASSKQHSQSYEQYF.

The chain uses TRBV5-1 and TRBJ2-7, with D possibly TRBD1 on 5 matching bases. The germline gives CDR1 SGHRS, CDR2 YFSETQ. The CDR3 sequence is 13 residues long. V was shortened by 2 bases and J by 5 bases, with 11 bases between the two germline ends. Here the CDR3 reads CASSFTGSDEQYF. The CDR3 DNA sequence: TGCGCCAGCAGCTTCACAGGATCTGACGAGCAGTACTTC.

The chain couples TRBV5-1 to TRBJ1-4; TRBD1 might be the D (5 bases). Per germline, CDR1 SGHRS and CDR2 YFSETQ. CDR3 length equals 14 residues. V was pared by 2 bases and J by 8 bases, with 13 bases between. The CDR3 sequence is CASSFKGVDEKLFF. Written as DNA, the CDR3 is TGCGCCAGCAGCTTTAAAGGGGTAGACGAAAAACTGTTTTTT.